The sequence of this T cell receptor (beta chain) was determined in a study of cytomegalovirus exposure and HLA in healthy donors. Sequencing used immunoSEQ multiplex PCR; TCRdb keeps in-frame clones, though not all of them. Found here are around 180,000 clones, roughly 86% of them singletons; the top ten hold 1.4% to 1.5%. Trimming cost V 3 bases and J 4 bases, with 15 bases left between them. CDR1 is LNHDA, CDR2 SQIVND, per germline (reference sequence). The CDR3 loop spans 15 amino acids. The V call is TRBV19, the J call TRBJ1-1; no clear D. The sample consisted of PBMCs. This sequence was found in a woman in her late teens or twenties in good health and CMV-seronegative. CDR3 in amino acids: CASSINQFLSTEAFF. The DNA of the CDR3 is TGTGCCAGTAGTATTAATCAGTTTTTATCCACTGAAGCTTTCTTT.